The clone carrying this T cell receptor beta chain was counted between two and nine times. Its specificity is not known. Four subsets defined by CD45RA and CD27 were sorted after CD3, CD4, CD8 and live/dead staining. V was trimmed by 0 bases and J by 4 bases, leaving 14 bases between them. This CDR3 comprises 15 residues. Germline-derived CDR1 and CDR2 are GTSNPN and SVGIG (reference sequence). The sample comes from a study of naive and memory T cell subsets. An equimolar mix of two oligonucleotides served as the beta constant-region primer for TRBC1 and TRBC2. Ligated cDNA was amplified by four rounds of PCR with nested alpha and beta constant-region primers and SP2. TCRdb recomputed calls from the UMI-ligation and nested PCR reads with MiXCR, one row per CDR3 protein. The sample consists of 140,000 to 150,000 distinct CDR3 sequences, over 15% of them appearing once. Study-wide results and limits: Activation and differentiation may alter RNA-based TCR counts.

This clonotype was sampled from a human donor in good health. The sequencing sample was made of naive CD4+ T cells from blood. This chain uses TRBV30 with TRBJ2-3; D not certain. CDR3 sequence: CAWSVPRKGPDTQYF. In DNA, the CDR3 is TGTGCCTGGAGTGTACCCCGCAAAGGCCCAGATACGCAGTATTTT.